The 13 T cell receptor beta chains presented below share a single source sample, sequenced in a study of shared clonotypes between healthy human individuals. The protocol was immunoSEQ multiplex PCR, while the TCRdb copy is restricted to in-frame clones and leaves out a portion. The profile shows about 460,000 clones, roughly 80% of them singletons. The specimen sequenced was PBMCs. The receptors were sampled from a woman between 35 and 50 years old in good health. Some clones in this sample may be carry-over from other donors' samples.

In the case of this clone: This likely came from a read error, as a far larger clone is one base away. The chain recombines TRBV7-9 with TRBJ1-2, with D tentatively TRBD1 (6 bases). The length of the CDR3 is 12 residues. The germline V gene has CDR1 SEHNR and CDR2 FQNEAQ (reference sequence). Trimming shortened V by 7 bases and J by 3 bases, and 9 bases separated the two germline ends. The CDR3 protein is CASTSGDYGYTF. The CDR3 nucleotides are TGTGCCAGCACCTCAGGGGACTATGGCTACACCTTC.

The V call is TRBV9, the J call TRBJ2-7; a possible D gene is TRBD1 (5 bases). The CDR3 length is 14 residues. From germline, CDR1 is SGDLS and CDR2 YYNGEE. The V and J ends lost 0 bases and 2 bases respectively, with 9 bases between them. CDR3 residues: CASSVDLGAYEQYF. DNA for the CDR3: TGTGCCAGCAGCGTAGATCTAGGGGCCTACGAGCAGTACTTC.

V usage is TRBV4-2 and J usage is TRBJ2-1, with a tentative D call TRBD2 (5 bases). Germline lookup yields CDR1 LGHNA and CDR2 YNFKEQ. The V and J ends lost 5 bases and 5 bases respectively, with 13 bases between them. This CDR3 is built from 14 residues. This CDR3 reads CASSLVSGNNEQFF. CDR3 coding DNA: TGTGCCAGCAGCTTGGTATCGGGAAACAATGAGCAGTTCTTC.

V is TRBV6-1 and J is TRBJ2-7; unclear D gene. Germline CDR1 MNHNS, CDR2 SASEGT. V lost 7 bases and J lost 4, with 8 bases in between. The CDR3 has 11 amino acids. CDR3 sequence reads: CASNNGYEQYF. Here the CDR3 DNA reads TGTGCCAGCAATAACGGATACGAGCAGTACTTC.

This clone has only a few counts. The chain joins TRBV27 to TRBJ2-5; D is perhaps TRBD1 (6 bases). The J call may be wrong; the DNA end is better matched by TRBJ2-7. This CDR3 region has 17 residues. Germline V lookup: CDR1 MNHEY, CDR2 SMNVEV (reference sequence). The CDR3 protein is CASSTFGGRGNSYEQYF. The CDR3 bases are TGTGCCAGCAGTACCTTCGGTGGCAGGGGCAATTCCTACGAGCAGTACTTC.

The chain recombines TRBV30 with TRBJ1-4, with D unclear. Germline CDR1 GTSNPN, CDR2 SVGIG (reference sequence). The CDR3 sequence is 12 residues long. V was trimmed by 4 bases and J by 8 bases, leaving 11 bases between them. The CDR3 sequence: CAWMVAGEKLFF. The CDR3 bases are TGTGCCTGGATGGTTGCAGGAGAAAAACTGTTTTTT.

The chain has TRBV4-2 and TRBJ1-4; 8 positions agree with TRBD1. Germline values: CDR1 LGHNA, CDR2 YNFKEQ. V gave up 4 bases and J gave up 7 bases; unmatched junction bases: 14. CDR3 length: 17 residues. CDR3 residues: CASSPQIANRGFEKLFF. As DNA, the CDR3 is TGTGCCAGCAGCCCCCAAATCGCCAACAGGGGGTTTGAAAAACTGTTTTTT.

The CDR3 DNA reads as TGTGCCAGCTCGGGACTAGCCGCGAGCGAAGAGCAGTTCTTC. Its protein is CASSGLAASEEQFF. This chain uses TRBV18 with TRBJ2-1; 9 positions agree with TRBD2. The CDR3 runs to 14 residues. Per germline, CDR1 KGHSH and CDR2 LQKENI. V dropped 6 bases and J dropped 10; count of bases not matched to a gene: 10.

The chain links TRBV7-2 to TRBJ1-5; unclear D gene. CDR3 length equals 14 residues. The germline V gene encodes CDR1 SGHTA and CDR2 FQGNSA. Trimming shortened V by 1 base and J by 2 bases, and 6 bases separated the two germline ends. This CDR3 reads CASSLVLGNQPQHF. In DNA form, the CDR3 reads TGTGCCAGCAGCTTAGTGCTGGGCAATCAGCCCCAGCATTTT.

The rearrangement uses TRBV5-4 and TRBJ2-7; 8 bases are shared with TRBD2. CDR1 and CDR2 (germline): SGHNT, YYREEE (reference sequence). V lost 4 bases, J lost 6 bases, and 12 bases stayed unmatched. The length of the CDR3 is 15 residues. This chain's CDR3 is CASSPGKREQGEQYF. The CDR3 region has the DNA TGTGCCAGCAGCCCGGGGAAGCGGGAGCAGGGCGAGCAGTACTTC.

This chain joins TRBV9 and TRBJ2-5; TRBD2 matches 8 bases. The CDR3 length is 15 residues. The V segment lost 3 bases and the J segment 3 bases; nucleotides outside the gene matches: 7. Germline V gene lookup returns CDR1 SGDLS and CDR2 YYNGEE. The CDR3 DNA reads TGTGCCAGCAGCGCGGGGGGGACTAGTAAAGAGACCCAGTACTTC. Residues: CASSAGGTSKETQYF.

The J gene is TRBJ2-5, the V gene TRBV5-1; D remains ambiguous. Germline V CDR1 and CDR2: SGHRS, YFSETQ. The CDR3 is 14 residues long. Trimming pared 0 bases from V and 4 bases from J, leaving 10 bases between. The CDR3 here is CASSLGTHGETQYF. The CDR3 DNA follows: TGCGCCAGCAGCTTGGGCACTCATGGAGAGACCCAGTACTTC.

This sequence joins TRBV6-6 and TRBJ2-2, with D maybe TRBD2 (7 bases). The germline V gene encodes CDR1 MNHNY and CDR2 SVGAGI (reference sequence). Trimming removed 6 bases at V and 1 base at J, with 9 bases between. The CDR3 sequence is 14 residues long. CDR3 in DNA: TGTGCCAGCAGAGCGGGACAGAACACCGGGGAGCTGTTTTTT. Encoded protein: CASRAGQNTGELFF.